These 32 T cell receptor beta chains share one sample of origin, sequenced in a study of regulatory dendritic cells for organ transplantation. Sorted T cells were CFSE-labeled and cultured five to six days with allogeneic regulatory or mature dendritic cells at 1:10. No antigen is known for these receptors. Data came from immunoSEQ multiplex PCR; TCRdb stores just in-frame clones and leaves some out. This sample has roughly 9,300 clones, with less than 90% found just once. Sequencing was performed on memory CD4+ T cells from blood cultured with dendritic cells. Subset given: CD45RO+ memory T cells. These receptors were collected from a human donor in good health.

This clone has more than one count but fewer than ten. The gene calls are TRBV13 and TRBJ2-3; 11 bases match TRBD2. Looked up from germline, CDR1 is PRHDT and CDR2 is FYEKMQ (reference sequence). CDR3 size: 14 residues. The junction had 5 bases not matched to a gene; V was cut back by 5 bases and J by 7 bases. CDR3 nucleotide sequence: TGTGCCAGCAGCCATAGCGGGAGGGCCCATACGCAGTATTTT. It codes for CASSHSGRAHTQYF. The full variable domain, rest sourced from reference TRBV13 and TRBJ2-3, is AAGVIQSPRHLIKEKRETATLKCYPIPRHDTVYWYQQGPGQDPQFLISFYEKMQSDKGSIPDRFSAQQFSDYHSELNMSSLELGDSALYFCASSHSGRAHTQYFGPGTRLTVL.

The V call is TRBV19, the J call TRBJ2-5; D is possibly TRBD2 (6 bases). The CDR3 contains 15 residues. CDR1 and CDR2 (germline): LNHDA, SQIVND (reference sequence). V was clipped by 3 bases and J by 0 bases, with 11 bases between them. CDR3 DNA sequence: TGTGCCAGTAGTATCAGGGCGGGGAACCAAGAGACCCAGTACTTC. This sequence encodes CASSIRAGNQETQYF.

The V call is TRBV5-6, the J call TRBJ2-6, with D possibly TRBD1 on 6 matching bases. The CDR3 extends over 15 amino acids. CDR1 is SGHDT and CDR2 is YYEEEE in the germline V gene. V was cut by 4 bases and J by 1 base, with 9 bases left in between. The CDR3 protein is CASSLQGSGANVLTF. As DNA, the CDR3 is TGTGCCAGCAGCCTGCAGGGGTCTGGGGCCAACGTCCTGACTTTC.

This sequence joins TRBV10-3 and TRBJ1-3; D is uncertain. Germline CDR1 reads ENHRY; CDR2 reads SYGVKD. The CDR3 covers 14 residues. V was cut by 6 bases and J by 0 bases, with 9 bases left in between. CDR3 sequence (DNA): TGTGCCATCAGGGGCGCCGTCTCTGGAAACACCATATATTTT. It is translated as CAIRGAVSGNTIYF.

This clone has only a few counts. The J gene is TRBJ1-2, the V gene TRBV4-2; 11 bases are a match to TRBD1. The J segment lost 7 bases and the V segment lost 0 bases, leaving 4 bases of the junction unmatched. The germline V gene encodes CDR1 LGHNA and CDR2 YNFKEQ. The CDR3 loop spans 15 amino acids. CDR3 nucleotides: TGTGCCAGCAGCCAAGATGGACAGGGGGCACGTGGCTACACCTTC. Translated, it gives CASSQDGQGARGYTF.

The gene calls are TRBV11-2 and TRBJ2-1; 9 bases agree with TRBD2. Germline V lookup: CDR1 SGHAT, CDR2 FQNNGV. This CDR3 has 16 residues. With 3 bases clipped from V and 9 bases from J, the junction kept 12 bases outside the gene matches. Written as DNA, the CDR3 is TGTGCCAGCAGCTTGAGTCCGCGGGGGGGCTTTGGTGAGCAGTTCTTC. This codes for CASSLSPRGGFGEQFF. Full variable domain (outside the CDR3, taken from reference TRBV11-2 and TRBJ2-1): EAGVAQSPRYKIIEKRQSVAFWCNPISGHATLYWYQQILGQGPKLLIQFQNNGVVDDSQLPKDRFSAERLKGVDSTLKIQPAKLEDSAVYLCASSLSPRGGFGEQFFGPGTRLTVL.

The V and J genes are TRBV5-5 and TRBJ1-1; D ambiguous. Trimming cost V 3 bases and J 0 bases, with 9 bases left between them. The CDR3 is 14 amino acids. Germline lookup yields CDR1 SGHKS and CDR2 YYEKEE (reference sequence). The CDR3 region is CASSSPGLNTEAFF. In DNA form, the CDR3 reads TGTGCCAGCAGCTCCCCGGGGTTGAACACTGAAGCTTTCTTT. The complete variable domain, with remaining parts taken from reference TRBV5-5 and TRBJ1-1, reads DAGVTQSPTHLIKTRGQQVTLRCSPISGHKSVSWYQQVLGQGPQFIFQYYEKEERGRGNFPDRFSARQFPNYSSELNVNALLLGDSALYLCASSSPGLNTEAFFGQGTRLTVV.

The chain uses TRBV7-2 and TRBJ2-1, with 8 bases fitting TRBD2. V gave up 5 bases and J gave up 1 base; unmatched junction bases: 7. Germline CDR1 SGHTA, CDR2 FQGNSA. The CDR3 runs 16 residues. CDR3 protein: CASSGSSGASYNEQFF. The DNA for the CDR3 is TGTGCCAGCAGCGGGAGTAGCGGGGCGTCCTACAATGAGCAGTTCTTC.

V and J are TRBV29-1 and TRBJ2-1; TRBD2 is a possible D gene (5 bases). V was shortened by 4 bases and J by 4 bases, with 8 bases between the two germline ends. This CDR3 has 12 residues. The germline CDR1 and CDR2 sequences are SQVTM and ANQGSEA. CDR3 loop: CSVGTPYNEQFF. CDR3 in DNA: TGCAGCGTTGGGACTCCTTACAATGAGCAGTTCTTC.

This chain links TRBV4-3 with TRBJ1-3, with TRBD1 matching 7 bases. Germline V gene data show CDR1 as LGHNA and CDR2 as YSLEER. The CDR3 has 17 amino acids. V lost 0 bases, J lost 0 bases, and 5 bases stayed unmatched. CDR3 DNA sequence: TGCGCCAGCAGCCAAGATTGGACAGGCAGCTCTGGAAACACCATATATTTT. Translation: CASSQDWTGSSGNTIYF.

The chain recombines TRBV6-5 with TRBJ2-7, with 7 bases aligning to TRBD1. J gave up 3 bases and V 5 bases, and 10 bases lay outside the gene matches. The CDR3 extends over 15 amino acids. Germline V gene lookup returns CDR1 MNHEY and CDR2 SVGAGI. The CDR3 spells CASSRPRTGHYEQYF. The CDR3 DNA reads TGTGCCAGCAGTCGTCCTCGGACAGGCCACTACGAGCAGTACTTC.

The chain carries TRBV6-1 and TRBJ2-1, with D uncertain. Germline loops: CDR1 MNHNS, CDR2 SASEGT. V lost 3 bases and J lost 10, with 7 bases in between. The length of the CDR3 is 11 residues. CDR3 loop: CASSEIGEQFF. The CDR3 bases are TGTGCCAGCAGTGAGATAGGGGAGCAGTTCTTC.

This chain joins TRBV25-1 and TRBJ1-3; D remains unclear. The V gene's germline CDR1 is MGHDK and CDR2 SYGVNS. V lost 2 bases to trimming and J lost 0 bases, with 8 bases between them. The CDR3 extends over 15 amino acids. CDR3 nucleotide sequence: TGTGCCAGCAGTGAAACAGCATTCTCTGGAAACACCATATATTTT. Translation: CASSETAFSGNTIYF. The full variable domain, in which reference TRBV25-1 and TRBJ1-3 provide the parts outside the CDR3, is EADIYQTPRYLVIGTGKKITLECSQTMGHDKMYWYQQDPGMELHLIHYSYGVNSTEKGDLSSESTVSRIRTEHFPLTLESARPSHTSQYLCASSETAFSGNTIYFGEGSWLTVV.

This clone was seen a single time. The J gene is TRBJ2-5, the V gene TRBV2; 7 nucleotides match TRBD1. V shed 7 bases and J 3 bases; nucleotides not matched to a gene: 11. This CDR3 is 15 amino acids long. Germline V gene lookup returns CDR1 SNHLY and CDR2 FYNNEI. The CDR3 sequence is CASIFSGTEEETQYF. CDR3 coding DNA: TGTGCCAGCATCTTTTCAGGGACAGAGGAAGAGACCCAGTACTTC.

J is TRBJ1-3 and V is TRBV6-5, with TRBD1 matching over 7 bases. This CDR3 is built from 15 residues. Germline V gene lookup returns CDR1 MNHEY and CDR2 SVGAGI. J was trimmed by 2 bases and V by 6 bases; bases with no gene match: 7. CDR3 sequence (DNA): TGTGCCAGCAGCCACGACAGGGCCACTGGAAACACCATATATTTT. It codes for CASSHDRATGNTIYF.

This clone has a handful of counts. The sample contains more than one DNA sequence encoding this CDR3. The chain combines TRBV28 with TRBJ1-5; D remains unclear. V was pared by 2 bases and J by 1 base, with 3 bases between. Germline V gene data show CDR1 as MDHEN and CDR2 as SYDVKM. This CDR3 region has 13 residues. CDR3 region: CASSLDSNQPQHF. CDR3 nucleotide sequence: TGTGCCAGCAGTTTAGACAGCAATCAGCCCCAGCATTTT. The full variable domain, rest sourced from reference TRBV28 and TRBJ1-5, is DVKVTQSSRYLVKRTGEKVFLECVQDMDHENMFWYRQDPGLGLRLIYFSYDVKMKEKGDIPEGYSVSREKKERFSLILESASTNQTSMYLCASSLDSNQPQHFGDGTRLSIL.

The V and J genes are TRBV6-4 and TRBJ2-1; 10 bases are a match to TRBD2. Trimming took 3 bases from V and 5 from J; bases not matched to a gene: 4. This CDR3 has 15 amino acids. The germline V gene encodes CDR1 MRHNA and CDR2 SNTAGT. DNA for the CDR3: TGTGCCAGCAGTGAAGGAGCGGGGGGGCACAATGAGCAGTTCTTC. It specifies CASSEGAGGHNEQFF.

The rearrangement joins TRBV28 to TRBJ2-7; 8 nucleotides match TRBD2. J gave up 4 bases and V 8 bases, and 4 bases lay outside the gene matches. Germline V gene sequence: CDR1 MDHEN, CDR2 SYDVKM. This CDR3 comprises 12 residues. The CDR3 region is CASQREHYEQYF. CDR3 in DNA: TGTGCCAGCCAGCGGGAGCATTACGAGCAGTACTTC.

The V and J genes are TRBV5-5 and TRBJ1-5, with TRBD1 matching 9 bases. This CDR3 comprises 14 residues. From germline, CDR1 is SGHKS and CDR2 YYEKEE (reference sequence). V lost 4 bases and J lost 5; bases outside the gene matches: 4. The CDR3 here is CASSRRTGDQPQHF. The CDR3 coding sequence is TGTGCCAGCAGCCGGAGGACAGGGGATCAGCCCCAGCATTTT.

The chain combines TRBV7-9 with TRBJ2-5; the match to TRBD2 covers 7 bases. CDR3 length equals 13 residues. Germline V gives CDR1 SEHNR, CDR2 FQNEAQ (reference sequence). The trim removed 1 base at V and 4 bases at J, leaving 0 bases unmatched. In nucleotides, the CDR3 is TGTGCCAGCAGCTTAGGACTAGCAGAGACCCAGTACTTC. Its protein product is CASSLGLAETQYF.

The chain has TRBV6-5 and TRBJ1-4, with D uncertain. This CDR3 contains 12 residues. Germline V CDR1 and CDR2: MNHEY, SVGAGI. V was shortened by 8 bases and J by 8 bases, with 12 bases between the two germline ends. CDR3 sequence reads: CASGRTSEKLFF. CDR3 sequence (DNA): TGTGCCAGCGGGAGGACTAGCGAAAAACTGTTTTTT.

V usage is TRBV4-1 and J usage is TRBJ2-3, with a possible D match to TRBD2 (6 bases). Germline V CDR1 and CDR2: MGHRA, YSYEKL. CDR3 length: 16 amino acids. The germline V and J ends were trimmed by 6 bases and 0 bases, with 16 bases remaining between them. CDR3 sequence: CASRTRLGESTDTQYF. The CDR3 DNA reads TGCGCCAGCAGGACCAGACTAGGGGAGAGCACAGATACGCAGTATTTT.

The V call is TRBV7-9, the J call TRBJ2-3, with D possibly being TRBD1 (6 bases). The germline V and J ends were trimmed by 3 bases and 0 bases, with 19 bases remaining between them. There are 18 residues in the CDR3. Germline-derived CDR1 and CDR2 are SEHNR and FQNEAQ (reference sequence). The CDR3 loop is CASSFQGLGLYSTDTQYF. The CDR3 DNA reads TGTGCCAGCAGCTTCCAGGGGCTGGGGTTATATAGCACAGATACGCAGTATTTT.

The rearrangement uses TRBV6-1 and TRBJ2-7; D is undetermined. V lost 3 bases, J lost 3 bases, and 15 bases lay in between. Germline loops: CDR1 MNHNS, CDR2 SASEGT. The CDR3 has 15 residues. The CDR3 nucleotides are TGTGCCAGCAGTGAGGGGTATATAGGCATCTACGAGCAGTACTTC. It codes for CASSEGYIGIYEQYF.

This clone turned up a few times. The rearrangement joins TRBV7-3 to TRBJ2-1; D unclear. Trimming took off 2 bases at V and 6 bases at J, with 8 bases between the two ends. The germline CDR1 and CDR2 sequences are SGHTA and FQGTGA. This CDR3 region has 13 residues. CDR3 region: CASSLYLSNEQFF. CDR3 DNA: TGTGCCAGCAGCTTATATCTTAGCAATGAGCAGTTCTTC.

This clone appeared a single time. The chain recombines TRBV7-9 with TRBJ2-2; 10 bases fit TRBD2. Germline-derived CDR1 and CDR2 are SEHNR and FQNEAQ (reference sequence). The CDR3 contains 14 residues. Germline trimming cut 6 bases from V and 6 bases from J; bases unmatched to any gene: 4. Here the CDR3 reads CASRYSGGPGELFF. In nucleotides, the CDR3 is TGTGCCAGCAGATATAGCGGGGGGCCCGGGGAGCTGTTTTTT.

The chain has TRBV6-5 and TRBJ2-1, with TRBD1 matching over 8 bases. The CDR3 sequence is 15 residues long. Germline V CDR1 and CDR2: MNHEY, SVGAGI. The trim removed 6 bases at V and 2 bases at J, leaving 6 bases unmatched. Written as DNA, the CDR3 is TGTGCCAGCAGACCTAGGACAGGGACCTACAATGAGCAGTTCTTC. Amino acids: CASRPRTGTYNEQFF.

This rearrangement joins TRBV10-2 to TRBJ2-5; TRBD2 might be the D (6 bases). The CDR3 is 16 residues long. The V end lost 4 bases, the J end lost 2 bases, and 17 bases lay between the germline ends. The germline V gene encodes CDR1 WSHSY and CDR2 SAAADI. The chain's CDR3 is CASSGRGEREQETQYF. The CDR3 region has the DNA TGCGCCAGCAGTGGGCGGGGCGAAAGGGAGCAAGAGACCCAGTACTTC.

The chain carries TRBV2 and TRBJ1-2; no clear D. The CDR3 sequence is 13 residues long. V dropped 4 bases and J dropped 4 bases, with 10 bases sitting between them. Germline V lookup: CDR1 SNHLY, CDR2 FYNNEI. In DNA form, the CDR3 reads TGTGCCAGCAGTGCACAGCCTGGCTATGGCTACACCTTC. As protein: CASSAQPGYGYTF. Based on the CDR3 plus reference TRBV2 and TRBJ1-2, the full variable domain is EPEVTQTPSHQVTQMGQEVILRCVPISNHLYFYWYRQILGQKVEFLVSFYNNEISEKSEIFDDQFSVERPDGSNFTLKIRSTKLEDSAMYFCASSAQPGYGYTFGSGTRLTVV.

The chain couples TRBV4-1 to TRBJ1-3, with a possible D match to TRBD1 (5 bases). The CDR3 loop spans 17 amino acids. Germline CDR1 and CDR2: MGHRA and YSYEKL. V dropped 0 bases and J dropped 2 bases, with 14 bases sitting between them. CDR3 nucleotides: TGCGCCAGCAGCCAAGATCTTGGCAGGGACGCTGGAAACACCATATATTTT. Its translation: CASSQDLGRDAGNTIYF.

The chain couples TRBV11-2 to TRBJ2-1; D remains ambiguous. The CDR3 runs to 14 residues. V lost 6 bases and J lost 5, with 14 bases in between. Germline-derived CDR1 and CDR2 are SGHAT and FQNNGV. The CDR3 DNA reads TGTGCCAGCAGAAAAGCCCGTTTCAACAATGAGCAGTTCTTC. This gives the protein CASRKARFNNEQFF.

The chain joins TRBV5-4 to TRBJ2-5, with TRBD2 matching 7 bases. The germline CDR1 and CDR2 sequences are SGHNT and YYREEE (reference sequence). Trimming took 5 bases from V and 4 from J; bases not matched to a gene: 8. The CDR3 totals 14 residues. The CDR3 spells CASSQGLPGETQYF. CDR3 sequence (DNA): TGTGCCAGCAGTCAGGGACTACCGGGAGAGACCCAGTACTTC.